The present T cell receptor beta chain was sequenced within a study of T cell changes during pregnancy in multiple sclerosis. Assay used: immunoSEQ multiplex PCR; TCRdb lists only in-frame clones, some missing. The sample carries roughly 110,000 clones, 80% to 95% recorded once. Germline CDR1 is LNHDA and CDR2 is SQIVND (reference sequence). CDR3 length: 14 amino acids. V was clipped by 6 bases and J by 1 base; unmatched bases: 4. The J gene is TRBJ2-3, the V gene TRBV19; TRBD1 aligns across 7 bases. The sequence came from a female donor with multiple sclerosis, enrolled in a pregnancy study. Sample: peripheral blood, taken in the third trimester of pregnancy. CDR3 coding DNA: TGTGCCAGTAGCCCAACAGGGGGCACAGATACGCAGTATTTT. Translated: CASSPTGGTDTQYF. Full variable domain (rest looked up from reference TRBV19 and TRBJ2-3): DGGITQSPKYLFRKEGQNVTLSCEQNLNHDAMYWYRQDPGQGLRLIYYSQIVNDFQKGDIAEGYSVSREKKESFPLTVTSAQKNPTAFYLCASSPTGGTDTQYFGPGTRLTVL.